The 8 T cell receptor beta chains below were found in one sample sequenced in a study of OX40 agonist ivuxolimab in advanced cancers. Measured with immunoSEQ multiplex PCR; TCRdb has only the in-frame clones, and not every one. The sample shows about 84,000 clones, around 94% of them seen only once. The sequencing used CD4+ or CD8+ T cells sorted from blood, collected in a trial of the OX40 agonist ivuxolimab. Receptor source: an adult with an advanced solid tumor such as melanoma, head and neck, liver or kidney cancer.

This chain uses TRBV5-6 with TRBJ2-3; the match to TRBD2 covers 9 bases. Per germline, CDR1 SGHDT and CDR2 YYEEEE. V was pared by 0 bases and J by 1 base, with 3 bases of the junction left unmatched. The CDR3 has 16 amino acids. CDR3: CASSLAGGGGTDTQYF. The CDR3 coding sequence is TGTGCCAGCAGCTTGGCCGGCGGGGGGGGCACAGATACGCAGTATTTT.

This chain links TRBV6-1 with TRBJ2-5, with TRBD2 matching 7 bases. The assigned J gene may be wrong: the sequence end matches TRBJ2-7 better. Germline V CDR1 and CDR2: MNHNS, SASEGT. CDR3 size: 13 residues. CDR3 residues: CASSVQGGYEQYF. As DNA, the CDR3 is TGTGCCAGCAGTGTTCAGGGAGGGTACGAGCAGTACTTC.

The table lists this clone with a count of one. J is TRBJ2-7 and V is TRBV16; D is uncertain. Trimming removed 0 bases at V and 4 bases at J, with 7 bases between. This CDR3 has 13 amino acids. CDR1 and CDR2 from the germline V gene are KGHSY and FQNENV. The DNA of the CDR3 is TGTGCCAGCAGCCAATCGGGCAGGTACGAGCAGTACTTC. It specifies CASSQSGRYEQYF.

This chain connects TRBV29-1 to TRBJ2-7, with a tentative D call TRBD2 (5 bases). Germline V gene lookup returns CDR1 SQVTM and CDR2 ANQGSEA. This CDR3 spans 13 amino acids. CDR3 residues: CSTSGNTDYEQYF. The CDR3 coding sequence is TGCAGTACGTCCGGGAACACAGACTACGAGCAGTACTTC.

The chain combines TRBV27 with TRBJ2-6; 9 bases agree with TRBD1. The CDR3 runs 17 residues. J gave up 2 bases and V 5 bases, and 7 bases lay outside the gene matches. Per the germline V gene, CDR1 is MNHEY and CDR2 is SMNVEV (reference sequence). This chain's CDR3 is CASSPGTGSPGANVLTF. CDR3 bases: TGTGCCAGCAGTCCCGGGACAGGGAGTCCTGGGGCCAACGTCCTGACTTTC.

CDR3 amino acids: CASSKSALKSYEQYF. In DNA form, the CDR3 reads TGTGCCAGTAGTAAGAGCGCATTAAAGTCCTACGAGCAGTACTTC. This rearrangement joins TRBV19 to TRBJ2-7, with D unclear. This CDR3 is built from 15 residues. The V and J ends lost 4 bases and 1 base respectively, with 14 bases between them. The germline V gene encodes CDR1 LNHDA and CDR2 SQIVND (reference sequence).

This chain links TRBV5-5 with TRBJ2-3, with 12 bases fitting TRBD2. CDR1 SGHKS and CDR2 YYEKEE come from the germline V gene (reference sequence). This CDR3 comprises 17 residues. J gave up 2 bases and V 4 bases, and 8 bases lay outside the gene matches. The CDR3 sequence is CASSVGLAGPFTDTQYF. The CDR3 DNA reads TGTGCCAGCAGCGTTGGACTAGCGGGACCTTTCACAGATACGCAGTATTTT.

The chain combines TRBV4-2 with TRBJ2-7; the D gene is possibly TRBD1 (6 bases). CDR3 length equals 14 residues. The V gene lost 5 bases and the J gene lost 2 bases, with 13 bases spanning the gap. In germline, CDR1 is LGHNA, CDR2 YNFKEQ. Written as DNA, the CDR3 is TGTGCCAGCAGCTACGGGACAAACGCCTACGAGCAGTACTTC. Translated: CASSYGTNAYEQYF.